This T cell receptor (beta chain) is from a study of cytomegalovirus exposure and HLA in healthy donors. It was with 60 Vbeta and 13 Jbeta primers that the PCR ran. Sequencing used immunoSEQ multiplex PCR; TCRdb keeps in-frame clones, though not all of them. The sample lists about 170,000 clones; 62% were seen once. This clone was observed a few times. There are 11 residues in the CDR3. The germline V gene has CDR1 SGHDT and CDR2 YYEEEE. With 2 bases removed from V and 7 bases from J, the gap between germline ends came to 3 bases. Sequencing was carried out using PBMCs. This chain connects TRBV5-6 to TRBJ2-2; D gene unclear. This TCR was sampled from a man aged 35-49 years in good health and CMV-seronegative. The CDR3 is CASSFGGELFF. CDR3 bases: TGTGCCAGCAGCTTCGGCGGGGAGCTGTTTTTT.